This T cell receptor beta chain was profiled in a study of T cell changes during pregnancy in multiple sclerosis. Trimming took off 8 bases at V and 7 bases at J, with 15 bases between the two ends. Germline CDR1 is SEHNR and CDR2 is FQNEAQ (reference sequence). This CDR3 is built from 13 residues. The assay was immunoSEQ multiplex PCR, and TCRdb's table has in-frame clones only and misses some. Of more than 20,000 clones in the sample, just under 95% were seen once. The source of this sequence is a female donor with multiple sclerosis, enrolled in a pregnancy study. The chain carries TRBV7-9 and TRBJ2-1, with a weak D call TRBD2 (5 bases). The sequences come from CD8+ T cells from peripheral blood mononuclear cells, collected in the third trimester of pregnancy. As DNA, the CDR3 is TGTGCCAGCCTCCCCGGGGTTCCAAATGAGCAGTTCTTC. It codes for CASLPGVPNEQFF.